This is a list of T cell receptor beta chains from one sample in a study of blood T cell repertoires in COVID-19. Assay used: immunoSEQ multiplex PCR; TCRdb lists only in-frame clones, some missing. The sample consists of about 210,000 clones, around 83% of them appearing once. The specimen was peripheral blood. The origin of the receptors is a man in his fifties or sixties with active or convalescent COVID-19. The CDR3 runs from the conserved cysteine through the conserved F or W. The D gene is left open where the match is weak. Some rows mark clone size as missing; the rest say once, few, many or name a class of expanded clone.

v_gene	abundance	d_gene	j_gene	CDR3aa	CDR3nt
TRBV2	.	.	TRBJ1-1	CASTSDSTEAFF	TGTGCCAGCACGTCGGACAGCACTGAAGCTTTCTTT
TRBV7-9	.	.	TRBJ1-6	CASSLGTGTFYNSPLHF	TGTGCCAGCAGCTTAGGAACAGGAACCTTTTATAATTCACCCCTCCACTTT
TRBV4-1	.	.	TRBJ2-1	CASSHRANEQFF	TGCGCCAGCAGCCACAGGGCAAATGAGCAGTTCTTC
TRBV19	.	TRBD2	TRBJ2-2	CASRKWREPNTGELFF	TGTGCCAGTAGAAAGTGGCGGGAGCCGAACACCGGGGAGCTGTTTTTT
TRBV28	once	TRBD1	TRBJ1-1	CASRPTGGRGNTEAFF	TGTGCCAGCAGACCTACAGGGGGACGGGGGAACACTGAAGCTTTCTTT
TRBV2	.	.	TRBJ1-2	CASSLGLSGPGFGYTF	TGTGCCAGCAGTTTGGGTCTGAGTGGGCCAGGGTTCGGCTACACCTTC
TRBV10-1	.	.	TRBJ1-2	CASSERDKVYGYTF	TGCGCCAGCAGTGAGAGGGACAAGGTCTATGGCTACACCTTC
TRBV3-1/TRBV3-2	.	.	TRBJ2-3	CASSHPGMGADTQYF	TGTGCCAGCAGCCATCCGGGGATGGGCGCAGATACGCAGTATTTT
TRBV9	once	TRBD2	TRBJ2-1	CASSSPPRGDAYNEQFF	TGTGCCAGCAGCTCCCCCCCTCGGGGGGACGCCTACAATGAGCAGTTCTTC
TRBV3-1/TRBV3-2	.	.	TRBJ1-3	CASSPSRSRGNTIYF	TGTGCCAGCAGCCCATCTCGGAGTCGGGGAAACACCATATATTTT
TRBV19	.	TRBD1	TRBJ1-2	CASGQGFKPNYGYTF	TGTGCCAGTGGACAGGGGTTCAAACCTAACTATGGCTACACCTTC
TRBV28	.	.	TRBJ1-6	CASSLAGWVDRNSPLHF	TGTGCCAGCAGTTTAGCAGGGTGGGTCGATCGGAATTCACCCCTCCACTTT
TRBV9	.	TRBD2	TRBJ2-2	CASSVGASGRAGTGELFF	TGTGCCAGCAGCGTAGGAGCTAGCGGGAGGGCCGGAACCGGGGAGCTGTTTTTT
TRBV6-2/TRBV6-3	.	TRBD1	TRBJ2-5	CASSPRTGRETQYF	TGTGCCAGCAGTCCACGGACAGGGCGGGAGACCCAGTACTTC
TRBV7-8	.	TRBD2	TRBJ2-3	CASSFQRGRSDTQYF	TGTGCCAGCAGTTTTCAGCGGGGGCGATCGGATACGCAGTATTTT
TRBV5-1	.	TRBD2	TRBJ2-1	CASSIGLAGRPSSYNEQFF	TGCGCCAGCAGCATCGGACTAGCGGGGCGCCCGAGCTCCTACAATGAGCAGTTCTTC
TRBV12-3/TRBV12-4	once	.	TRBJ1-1	CAIQVWRNTEAFF	TGTGCCATACAGGTTTGGAGGAACACTGAAGCTTTCTTT
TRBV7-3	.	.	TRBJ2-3	CASSLTGEDTQYF	TGTGCCAGCAGCTTAACAGGGGAAGATACGCAGTATTTT
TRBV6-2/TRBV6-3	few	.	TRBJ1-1	CASSWTAGTEAFF	TGTGCCAGCAGTTGGACGGCGGGGACTGAAGCTTTCTTT
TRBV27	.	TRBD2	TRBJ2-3	CASSLTSGSTDTQYF	TGTGCCAGCAGTTTGACTAGCGGGAGCACAGATACGCAGTATTTT
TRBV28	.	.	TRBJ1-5	CASSPTGRGGNQPQHF	TGTGCCAGCAGTCCCACAGGGAGAGGGGGCAATCAGCCCCAGCATTTT
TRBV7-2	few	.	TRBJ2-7	CASSLEAGPYEQYF	TGTGCCAGCAGCTTAGAGGCAGGGCCCTACGAGCAGTACTTC
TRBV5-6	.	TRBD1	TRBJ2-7	CASSLSGQGLQEQYF	TGTGCCAGCAGCTTGTCGGGACAGGGGCTACAGGAGCAGTACTTC
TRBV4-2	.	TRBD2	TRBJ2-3	CASSSFSGTMGPTDTQYF	TGTGCCAGCAGCTCTTTCTCCGGGACTATGGGGCCCACAGATACGCAGTATTTT
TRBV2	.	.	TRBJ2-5	CASSRQETQYF	TGTGCCAGCAGTCGGCAAGAGACCCAGTACTTC
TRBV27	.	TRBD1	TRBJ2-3	CASSQRQGGQYF	TGTGCCAGCAGTCAGAGACAGGGGGGGCAGTATTTT
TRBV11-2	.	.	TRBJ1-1	CASSSYFGGSTEAFF	TGTGCCAGCAGCTCCTATTTTGGGGGGAGTACTGAAGCTTTCTTT
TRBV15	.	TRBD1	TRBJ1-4	CATSIEDREEKLFF	TGTGCCACCAGCATTGAGGACAGGGAGGAAAAACTGTTTTTT
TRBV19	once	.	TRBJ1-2	CASSPQGMTGYTF	TGTGCCAGTAGTCCACAGGGTATGACTGGCTACACCTTC
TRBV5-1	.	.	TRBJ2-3	CASSLDARPFTDTQYF	TGCGCCAGCAGCTTGGATGCGCGCCCCTTCACAGATACGCAGTATTTT
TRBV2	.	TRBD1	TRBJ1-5	CASSAGQGFYQPQHF	TGTGCCAGCAGTGCTGGACAGGGGTTCTATCAGCCCCAGCATTTT
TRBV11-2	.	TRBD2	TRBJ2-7	CASSFAGLGYEQYF	TGTGCCAGCAGCTTTGCGGGACTAGGGTACGAGCAGTACTTC
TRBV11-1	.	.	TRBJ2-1	CASSPPGYSYNEQFF	TGTGCCAGCAGCCCGCCGGGATACTCCTACAATGAGCAGTTCTTC
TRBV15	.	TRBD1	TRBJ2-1	CATREKDRPNEQFF	TGTGCCACCAGGGAAAAGGACAGGCCAAATGAGCAGTTCTTC
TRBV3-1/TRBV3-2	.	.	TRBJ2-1	CASSLWTKYNEQFF	TGTGCCAGCAGCCTTTGGACTAAGTACAATGAGCAGTTCTTC
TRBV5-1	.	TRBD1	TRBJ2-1	CASSLGNTGVQFF	TGCGCCAGCAGCTTGGGGAACACAGGGGTGCAGTTCTTC
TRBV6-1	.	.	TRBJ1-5	CASSDWEGVASNQPQHF	TGTGCCAGCAGTGACTGGGAGGGGGTAGCCAGCAATCAGCCCCAGCATTTT
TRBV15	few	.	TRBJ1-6	CATSREPRNSPLHF	TGTGCCACCAGCAGAGAGCCGAGAAATTCACCCCTCCACTTT
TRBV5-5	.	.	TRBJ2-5	CASSSGVGVGSQYF	TGTGCCAGCAGCTCGGGAGTGGGAGTCGGGTCCCAGTACTTC
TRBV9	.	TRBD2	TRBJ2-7	CASSVVASGGVPVEQYF	TGTGCCAGCAGCGTAGTCGCTAGCGGGGGAGTACCCGTCGAGCAGTACTTC
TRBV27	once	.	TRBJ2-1	CASKTANNEQFF	TGTGCCAGCAAGACTGCAAACAATGAGCAGTTCTTC
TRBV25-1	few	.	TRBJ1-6	CASQSGAGANSPLHF	TGTGCCAGCCAAAGCGGGGCAGGGGCTAATTCACCCCTCCACTTT
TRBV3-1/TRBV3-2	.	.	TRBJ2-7	CASSQERRSFPIPECLCLNYEQYF	TGTGCCAGCAGCCAAGAACGGCGGAGCTTCCCAATCCCTGAATGCCTATGCCTAAACTACGAGCAGTACTTC
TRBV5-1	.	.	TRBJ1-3	CASSEFSSGNTIYF	TGCGCCAGCAGCGAGTTTAGCTCTGGAAACACCATATATTTT
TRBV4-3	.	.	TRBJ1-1	CASSLGTLAEAFF	TGCGCCAGCAGCCTCGGGACTCTCGCTGAAGCTTTCTTT
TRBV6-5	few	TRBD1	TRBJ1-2	CASSLDRALSGYTF	TGTGCCAGCAGCTTAGACAGGGCCCTGAGTGGCTACACCTTC